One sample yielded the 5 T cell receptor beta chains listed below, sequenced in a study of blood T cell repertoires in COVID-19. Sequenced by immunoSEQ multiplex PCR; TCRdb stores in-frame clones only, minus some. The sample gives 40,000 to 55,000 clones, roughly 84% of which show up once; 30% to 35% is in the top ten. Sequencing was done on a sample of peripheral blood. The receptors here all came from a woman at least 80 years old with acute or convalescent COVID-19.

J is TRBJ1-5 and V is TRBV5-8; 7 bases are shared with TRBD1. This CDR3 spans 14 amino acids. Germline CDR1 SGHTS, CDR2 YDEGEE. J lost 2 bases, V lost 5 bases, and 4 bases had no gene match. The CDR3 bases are TGTGCCAGCAGTGATGGACAGGGCAATCAGCCCCAGCATTTT. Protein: CASSDGQGNQPQHF. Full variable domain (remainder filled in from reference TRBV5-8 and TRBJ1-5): EAGVTQSPTHLIKTRGQQATLRCSPISGHTSVYWYQQALGLGLQFLLWYDEGEERNRGNFPPRFSGRQFPNYSSELNVNALELEDSALYLCASSDGQGNQPQHFGDGTRLSIL.

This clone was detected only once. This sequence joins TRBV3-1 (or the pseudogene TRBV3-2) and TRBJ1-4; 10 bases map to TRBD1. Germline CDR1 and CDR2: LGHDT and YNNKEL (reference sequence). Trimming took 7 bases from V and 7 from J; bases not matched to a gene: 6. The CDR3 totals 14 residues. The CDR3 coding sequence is TGTGCCAGCACCCCCGGGACAGGGGCTGAAAAACTGTTTTTT. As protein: CASTPGTGAEKLFF.

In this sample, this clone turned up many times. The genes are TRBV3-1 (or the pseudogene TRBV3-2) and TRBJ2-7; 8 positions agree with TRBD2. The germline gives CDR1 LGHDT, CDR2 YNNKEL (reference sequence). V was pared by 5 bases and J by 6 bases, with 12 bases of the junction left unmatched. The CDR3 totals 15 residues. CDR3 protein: CASSASGTRIGEQYF. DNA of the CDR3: TGTGCCAGCAGCGCTTCCGGGACTAGGATCGGCGAGCAGTACTTC.

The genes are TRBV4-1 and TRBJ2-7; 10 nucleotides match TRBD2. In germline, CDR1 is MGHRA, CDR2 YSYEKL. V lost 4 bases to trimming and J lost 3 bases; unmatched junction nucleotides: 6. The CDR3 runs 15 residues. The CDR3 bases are TGCGCCAGCAGCCGTGGACTAGCGGAATACTACGAGCAGTACTTC. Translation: CASSRGLAEYYEQYF.

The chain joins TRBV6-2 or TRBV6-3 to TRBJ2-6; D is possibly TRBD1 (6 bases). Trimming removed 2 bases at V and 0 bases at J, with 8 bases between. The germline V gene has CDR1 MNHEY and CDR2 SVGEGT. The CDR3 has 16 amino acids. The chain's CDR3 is CASSYGGFSGANVLTF. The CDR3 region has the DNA TGTGCCAGCAGTTACGGGGGCTTCTCTGGGGCCAACGTCCTGACTTTC.